Included here is one T cell receptor (beta chain) sequence, with context. Its antigen remains unidentified. This specimen belongs to a study of shared clonotypes between healthy human individuals. Across the whole study: Each donor had three CD4 naive, three CD4 memory, two CD8 naive and one CD8 memory plate.

Original handling: Junction-only sequences without quality scores came from ImmunoSEQ, so filtering differed. Data came from immunoSEQ multiplex PCR; TCRdb stores just in-frame clones and leaves some out. V, J and clone size are those of that table, while D and trimming were read from the DNA. The repertoire holds around 1.5 million clones, with 95% to 99% as singletons. Study-wide results and caveats: The rarefaction results pointed to incomplete sorted-subset sequencing despite large depth. Relative to memory subsets, naive subsets generally showed larger estimated richness.

This sequence was found in a young man in good health. Sequenced input: naive CD4+ T cells sorted from blood. The subset: CD45RA+ positively selected.

The CDR3 nucleotides are TGTGCCAGCAAAGGAGGGACAGTCCATCATCAGCCCCAGCATTTT. Residues: CASKGGTVHHQPQHF. The chain combines TRBV6-1 with TRBJ1-5; 7 bases are shared with TRBD1. The V gene end was trimmed by 7 bases and the J gene end by 5 bases; junction bases not matched to a gene: 11. The CDR3 sequence is 15 residues long. From germline, CDR1 is MNHNS and CDR2 SASEGT.